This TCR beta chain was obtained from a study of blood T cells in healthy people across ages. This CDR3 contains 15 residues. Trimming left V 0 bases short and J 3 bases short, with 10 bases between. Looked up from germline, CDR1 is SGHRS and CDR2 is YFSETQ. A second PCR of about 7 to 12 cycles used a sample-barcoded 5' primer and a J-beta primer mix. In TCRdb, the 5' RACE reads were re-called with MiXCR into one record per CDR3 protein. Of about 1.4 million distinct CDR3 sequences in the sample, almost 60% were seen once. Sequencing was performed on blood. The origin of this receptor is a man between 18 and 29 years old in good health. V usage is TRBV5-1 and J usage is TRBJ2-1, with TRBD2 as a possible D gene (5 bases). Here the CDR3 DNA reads TGCGCCAGCAGCTTGGAGCGGTCCAACTACAATGAGCAGTTCTTC. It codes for CASSLERSNYNEQFF.